A single T cell receptor beta chain is shown here with its context. This clonotype was recorded at least ten times. Its cognate antigen has yet to be identified. No qualities accompany the bases; no much larger clone lies one base away. The data were obtained in a study of identical twins (dated by TCRdb to the mid-2010s). About the study as a whole: To test whether fetal clonotypes persist, this study deep-sequenced TCR alpha and beta repertoires from monozygotic twins, from unrelated adults of various ages, and from cord blood. To rule out contamination, replicate twin experiments were performed at different times with different library preparation protocols.

The research as a whole found: Compared with coincidental sharing between unrelated individuals, out-of-frame TCR alpha sequences shared between twins had an excess of sequences with low generation probability. Zero-insertion analyses could be partly confounded by invariant T cells such as MAIT and iNKT, although diverse VJ usage argued against such confounding for most clonotypes. Because the same donors could not be followed over many years, the conclusions depended on cross-sectional statistical analysis. Recombination models systematically underestimated out-of-frame TCR alpha sharing in monozygotic twins but agreed with sharing between unrelated individuals. In beta out-of-frame sequences, excess twin sharing was weaker, because having fewer shared sequences lowered the signal-to-noise ratio. Abundant cord blood beta clonotypes carried fewer insertions; young adult naive repertoires showed a weaker similar trend, while memory repertoires showed none.

All donors were healthy Caucasians. Three pairs of female monozygotic twins, all aged 18 to 29 years, made up the twin cohort. Peripheral blood mononuclear cells were the source from which RNA for the TCR libraries was isolated. Library preparation was by 5' RACE. The reads were generated on an Illumina HiSeq 2000. Template switching added a universal primer binding site, and the final cDNA carried a unique molecular identifier that allowed TCR cDNA molecules to be counted accurately. Specific primers in the conserved constant-segment region were used to synthesize first-strand cDNA for TCR alpha and beta chains. Each cDNA library was double barcoded, with a SMART-Mk sample barcode plus Illumina barcodes, to control for contamination. TruSeq adapter sequences along with Illumina sample barcodes were introduced in two successive PCR steps. The Illumina HiSeq platform was used with custom primers to sequence TCR alpha and beta cDNA libraries. The study's own analysis went as follows. MiGEC was used to process raw reads and extract unique molecular identifiers, and MiXCR was used to find CDR3 positions. For each individual, recombination models were inferred using an EM algorithm with the repgenHMM and IGoR tools. The analysis of shared clonotypes was done with the tcR package in R, with sharing normalized by the product of cloneset sizes. To study raw recombination free of thymic and clonal selection effects, out-of-frame nonproductive sequences were analyzed. The raw public reads went through TCRdb reprocessing: fastp at Q25, MiXCR clone calling, in-frame beta chains kept. Under each unique CDR3 protein, matching rows form one entry showing the most common genes and DNA. The V and J calls and clone size come from TCRdb's table, not from the authors' own analysis. This sample holds approximately 590,000 distinct CDR3 sequences; more than 9% were observed only once. 2.5% to 3.5% of the sample rests with the top ten.

The sample also formed part of further work on yellow fever vaccine responses in identical twins. As described in the second report: The T cell response to vaccination in identical twins was reported by the authors to appear partly convergent and partly personalized. In the study, vaccine-responding T cell clones were precisely tracked in identical twins.

This sequence was found in a woman between 18 and 29 years old in good health. Sequencing was performed on PBMCs.

The DNA sequence is TGTGCCAGCAGCCCGCAGGGGGCCAACGTCCTGACTTTC. Its amino acids are CASSPQGANVLTF. In this chain, TRBV5-6 is recombined with TRBJ2-6; there is no confident call for the D gene. V lost 4 bases and J lost 4 bases; the stretch between them is 6 bases long. Per the germline V gene, SGHDT is the CDR1 and YYEEEE is the CDR2. Taken from cysteine to phenylalanine, the CDR3 has 13 residues. The sequence is cut down to CDR3 DNA, 39 bases in frame from base 1.